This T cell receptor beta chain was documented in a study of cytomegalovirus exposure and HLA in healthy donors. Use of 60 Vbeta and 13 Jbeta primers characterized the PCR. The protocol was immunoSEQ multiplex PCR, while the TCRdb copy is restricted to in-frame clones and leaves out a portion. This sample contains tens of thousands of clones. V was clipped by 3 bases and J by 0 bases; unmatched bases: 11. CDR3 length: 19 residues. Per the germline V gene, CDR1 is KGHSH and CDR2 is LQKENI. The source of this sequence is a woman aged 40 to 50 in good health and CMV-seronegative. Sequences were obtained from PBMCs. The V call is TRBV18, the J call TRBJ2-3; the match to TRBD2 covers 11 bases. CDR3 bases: TGTGCCAGCTCACCGATGACTAGCGGGGCGCTCCTAAGCACAGATACGCAGTATTTT. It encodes CASSPMTSGALLSTDTQYF.